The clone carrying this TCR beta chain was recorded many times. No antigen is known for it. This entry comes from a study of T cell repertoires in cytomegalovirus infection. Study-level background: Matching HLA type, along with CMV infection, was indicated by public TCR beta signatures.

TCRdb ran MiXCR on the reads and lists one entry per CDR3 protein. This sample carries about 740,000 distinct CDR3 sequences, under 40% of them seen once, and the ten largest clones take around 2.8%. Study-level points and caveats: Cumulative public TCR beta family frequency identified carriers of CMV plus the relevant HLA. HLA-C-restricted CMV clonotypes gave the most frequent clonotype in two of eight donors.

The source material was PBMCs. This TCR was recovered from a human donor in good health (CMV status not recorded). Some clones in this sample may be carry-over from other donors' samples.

DNA of the CDR3: TGTGCCAGCAGCCCGACAGGGTCCGGTGAAAAACTGTTTTTT. Translated: CASSPTGSGEKLFF. The chain uses TRBV7-2 and TRBJ1-4, with 7 nucleotides matching TRBD1. In germline, CDR1 is SGHTA, CDR2 FQGNSA. The CDR3 has 14 residues. The V gene end was trimmed by 5 bases and the J gene end by 7 bases; junction bases not matched to a gene: 7.